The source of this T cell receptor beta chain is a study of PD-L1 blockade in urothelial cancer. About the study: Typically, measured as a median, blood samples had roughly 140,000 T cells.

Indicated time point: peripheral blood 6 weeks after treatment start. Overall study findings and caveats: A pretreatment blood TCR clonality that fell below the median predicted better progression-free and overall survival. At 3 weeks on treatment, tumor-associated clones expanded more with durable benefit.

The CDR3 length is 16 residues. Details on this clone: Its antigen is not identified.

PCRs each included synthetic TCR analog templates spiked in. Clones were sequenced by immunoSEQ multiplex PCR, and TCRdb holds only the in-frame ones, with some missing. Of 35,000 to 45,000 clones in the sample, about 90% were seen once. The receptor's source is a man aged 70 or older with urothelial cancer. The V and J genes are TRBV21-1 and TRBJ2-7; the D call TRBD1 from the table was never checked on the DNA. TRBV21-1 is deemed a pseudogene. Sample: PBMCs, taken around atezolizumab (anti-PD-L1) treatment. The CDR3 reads CASSKAPYTFSYEQYF. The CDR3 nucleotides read TGTGCCAGCAGCAAAGCTCCTTATACATTCTCCTACGAGCAGTACTTC.